This T cell receptor (beta chain) was profiled in a study of T-cell memory formation after mild COVID-19. With 2 bases removed from V and 6 bases from J, the gap between germline ends came to 9 bases. In germline, CDR1 is KGHSH, CDR2 LQKENI. The CDR3 totals 13 residues. TCRdb reanalysed the 5' RACE reads using MiXCR and keeps one entry per CDR3 protein. The sample yields about 360,000 distinct CDR3 sequences, approximately 15% seen once. Findings and limits, study-wide: CD4+ contracting clones were found mainly in CM and EM, and CD8+ ones in EMRA. Second-wave clones that peaked on day 37 lacked confirmed SARS-CoV-2 specificity. Day 15 to 85 contracting clones showed balanced CD4/CD8; day 15 to 37 expanders favored CD4+. A subset of responding clones appeared in pre-infection memory, suggesting cross-reactive memory joined.

About this clonotype: Its antigen remains unidentified.

The chain couples TRBV18 to TRBJ2-3; a possible D gene is TRBD1 (6 bases). Sequences were obtained from PBMCs or a T cell subset sorted from them (not recorded which). The TCR sequence derives from a man aged 18 to 29 who had mild COVID-19 (a few samples of this study predate the infection). Cell type and time point are not known. CDR3 coding DNA: TGTGCCAGCTCACCAAGCGGACAGGATACGCAGTATTTT. Translating gives CASSPSGQDTQYF.